Listed below are T cell receptor beta chains from one sample, sequenced in a study of T cell responses to AZD1222 COVID-19 vaccine. Generated by immunoSEQ multiplex PCR, the TCRdb table keeps only in-frame clones and is missing some. The sample lists nearly 200,000 clones; around 93% were seen once. The sequencing used peripheral blood, collected 28 days after the second AZD1222 dose. The receptors come from an adult who received the AZD1222 COVID-19 vaccine. The CDR3 runs from the conserved cysteine through the conserved F or W. D genes are given only for firm matches. Size values are once, few and many counts, or a class for expanded clones, and some rows have none.

j_call d_call v_call cdr3_length clone_size cdr3_nt cdr3_aa
TRBJ1-5 - TRBV5-6 15 - TGTGCCAGCAGCTTGAGGGCAGGGCCAAATCAGCCCCAGCATTTT CASSLRAGPNQPQHF
TRBJ1-5 TRBD1 TRBV19 14 - TGTGCCAGTAGCGTGACAGGGGGTAATCAGCCCCAGCATTTT CASSVTGGNQPQHF
TRBJ1-3 - TRBV15 17 once TGTGCCACCAGCCTCGATCCGGGACGGCTCTCTGGAAACACCATATATTTT CATSLDPGRLSGNTIYF
TRBJ1-1 TRBD1 TRBV10-3 13 - TGTGCCATCAGGGGGACAGTTAACACTGAAGCTTTCTTT CAIRGTVNTEAFF
TRBJ1-5 - TRBV4-2 14 once TGTGCCAGCAGCCGCGGGATGAGCAATCAGCCCCAGCATTTT CASSRGMSNQPQHF
TRBJ2-1 TRBD2 TRBV5-1 17 - TGCGCCAGCAGCAAGACTAGCGGGGGGCCTGGATACAATGAGCAGTTCTTC CASSKTSGGPGYNEQFF
TRBJ2-3 - TRBV4-2 16 - TGTGCCAGCAGCCAAGATCGCAGGGACAAGGGAGATACGCAGTATTTT CASSQDRRDKGDTQYF
TRBJ1-2 - TRBV4-1 14 - TGCGCCAGCAGCCAAGCCGACGGGACATATGGCTACACCTTC CASSQADGTYGYTF
TRBJ1-4 - TRBV3-1/TRBV3-2 16 - TGTGCCAGCAGCCAAGATGGTCTAGGAACTAATGAAAAACTGTTTTTT CASSQDGLGTNEKLFF
TRBJ2-1 TRBD2 TRBV6-5 14 - TGTGCCAGCAAAGGGGGACTAGCGTACAATGAGCAGTTCTTC CASKGGLAYNEQFF
TRBJ1-1 TRBD1 TRBV28 14 - TGTGCCAGCAGTTCTCACGGGACAGACACTGAAGCTTTCTTT CASSSHGTDTEAFF
TRBJ2-1 - TRBV7-2 15 - TGTGCCAGCAGCTTAGATGCAGGGCCCCACAATGAGCAGTTCTTC CASSLDAGPHNEQFF
TRBJ2-5 - TRBV2 13 - TGTGCCAGCACGGGGGAGTCCCAAGAGACCCAGTACTTC CASTGESQETQYF
TRBJ1-4 TRBD1 TRBV2 14 few TGTGCCAGCAGTCAGGACAGGGTGATAGAAAAACTGTTTTTT CASSQDRVIEKLFF
TRBJ1-2 - TRBV7-6 13 once TGTGCCAGCAGCCTCAATGAAGGCTATGGCTACACCTTC CASSLNEGYGYTF
TRBJ2-3 - TRBV29-1 13 - TGCAGCGCGGCGGTGCAGGGAGGAGATACGCAGTATTTT CSAAVQGGDTQYF
TRBJ2-3 TRBD1 TRBV6-4 14 - TGTGCCAGCAGCGCCGGGACAGAATCAGATACGCAGTATTTT CASSAGTESDTQYF
TRBJ2-3 - TRBV9 15 - TGTGCCAGCAGCGTAGTTGGCGGGGGCACAGATACGCAGTATTTT CASSVVGGGTDTQYF
TRBJ1-4 - TRBV7-9 14 - TGTGCCAGCAGCAAAGACGGATCTAATGAAAAACTGTTTTTT CASSKDGSNEKLFF
TRBJ2-5 TRBD2 TRBV6-1 16 - TGTGCCAGCAGTGAACTAGCGGGGAGGGAATTGGAGACCCAGTACTTC CASSELAGRELETQYF
TRBJ1-4 - TRBV5-1 15 - TGCGCCAGCAGCTTGGTGGGCGGAGAAGGTGAAAAACTGTTTTTT CASSLVGGEGEKLFF
TRBJ1-6 TRBD1 TRBV11-1 16 - TGTGCCAGCAGCAACCGGGACAGATATTATAATTCACCCCTCCACTTT CASSNRDRYYNSPLHF
TRBJ2-5 - TRBV18 11 few TGTGCCAGCTCCAAGAAAGAGACCCAGTACTTC CASSKKETQYF
TRBJ1-5 - TRBV4-3 16 - TGCGCCAGCAGCCAATCACGGGGTTTGGCAGCTCAGCCCCAGCATTTT CASSQSRGLAAQPQHF
TRBJ1-4 - TRBV11-2 13 - TGTGCCAGCAGCTTAGGATCACAGGTCCCACTGTTTTTT CASSLGSQVPLFF
TRBJ1-5 - TRBV6-1 15 - TGTGCCAGCAGTGAAGAACAAGATAGCAATCAGCCCCAGCATTTT CASSEEQDSNQPQHF
TRBJ1-3 - TRBV6-5 14 - TGTGCCAGCAGCCGAACAGGGCCTGGAAACACCATATATTTT CASSRTGPGNTIYF
TRBJ2-4 TRBD1 TRBV2 13 - TGTGCCAGCATGACAGGGGTAAAAGAAAGGGAGTACTTC CASMTGVKEREYF
TRBJ2-2 - TRBV5-5 15 - TGTGCCAGCATCCGGACGGGGGCTAACACCGGGGAGCTGTTTTTT CASIRTGANTGELFF
TRBJ2-1 - TRBV27 16 - TGTGCCAGCATGGCTCTATTCGTTAGCTCCTACAATGAGCAGTTCTTC CASMALFVSSYNEQFF
TRBJ1-2 TRBD1 TRBV25-1 16 - TGTGCCAGCAGTGGGCCGGGACAGGGGGTTCTCACTGGCTACACCTTC CASSGPGQGVLTGYTF
TRBJ1-1 - TRBV27 18 - TGTGCCAGCAGTTTATATGGATTGAATGCGGCAGAGAACACTGAAGCTTTCTTT CASSLYGLNAAENTEAFF
TRBJ2-3 TRBD2 TRBV7-2 15 - TGTGCCAGCAGCGGGGTAGCGGGGGGCACAGATACGCAGTATTTT CASSGVAGGTDTQYF
TRBJ1-1 - TRBV29-1 14 - TGCAGCGCACAGGTCGGGACCCTTAACACTGAAGCTTTCTTT CSAQVGTLNTEAFF
TRBJ1-2 TRBD1 TRBV7-6 16 few TGTGCCAGCAGCTTCGGCGGGGGGCAGGGGGCCTATGGCTACACCTTC CASSFGGGQGAYGYTF
TRBJ1-4 - TRBV5-1 15 - TGCGCCAGCAGCGGAGGCGGGACAACTAATGAAAAACTGTTTTTT CASSGGGTTNEKLFF
TRBJ1-1 TRBD1 TRBV6-5 12 - TGTGCCATACAGGGGGTTGGCACTGAAGCTTTCTTT CAIQGVGTEAFF
TRBJ1-1 - TRBV5-4 15 - TGTGCCAGCAGCTTGGGAAGGGTTTCGAACACTGAAGCTTTCTTT CASSLGRVSNTEAFF
TRBJ2-3 - TRBV28 16 - TGTGCCAGCAGTTCCCCAGCGGTTTCGGCCGAACAGTCCCGCCTCTTT CASSSPAVSAEQSRLF
TRBJ1-5 - TRBV18 13 - TGTGCCAGCTCACCAGGGGAAGAACAGCCCCAGCATTTT CASSPGEEQPQHF
TRBJ2-7 - TRBV12-2 19 - TGTGCAAGTCGCTTAGTTAGCCGGGACCCCAAGATTCGCTCCTACGAGCAGTACTTC CASRLVSRDPKIRSYEQYF
TRBJ1-1 - TRBV7-9 12 - TGTGCCAGCACCCTTACAGCCTTTGAAGCTTTCTTT CASTLTAFEAFF
TRBJ2-1 TRBD2 TRBV30 16 few TGTGCCTGGAGTACCGGGACTAGCGGGGGGGCCAATGAGCAGTTCTTC CAWSTGTSGGANEQFF
TRBJ1-1 - TRBV7-9 16 - TGTGCCAGCAGCCAACCCTACAGGGAAAGGAACACTGAAGCTTTCTTT CASSQPYRERNTEAFF
TRBJ2-2 TRBD2 TRBV7-2 16 once TGTGCCAGCAGCCTAACTAGCGGGGGCCTCACCGGGGAGCTGTTTTTT CASSLTSGGLTGELFF
TRBJ1-1 - TRBV3-1/TRBV3-2 13 - TGTGCCAGCAGCCAAGGGGCAGGGACTGAAGCTTTCTTT CASSQGAGTEAFF
TRBJ2-7 TRBD1 TRBV5-1 16 - TGCGCCAGCAGCTTGAAATTAGGGACAGGAAGATACGAGCAGTACTTC CASSLKLGTGRYEQYF
TRBJ1-4 - TRBV5-1 14 - TGCGCCAGCAAACCAGGTACAACTAATGAAAAACTGTTTTTT CASKPGTTNEKLFF
TRBJ2-5 - TRBV7-9 14 - TGTGCCAGCGATAGACCCGAAGTCCAAGAGACCCAGTACTTC CASDRPEVQETQYF
TRBJ1-1 - TRBV19 13 once TGTGCCAGTAGGCCCAGGAGGAACACTGAAGCTTTCTTT CASRPRRNTEAFF
TRBJ1-2 TRBD1 TRBV5-1 14 - TGCGCCAGCAGCCCTATGACAGGGCTGCATGGCTACACCTTC CASSPMTGLHGYTF
TRBJ1-2 TRBD1 TRBV5-4 15 - TGTGCCAGCAGCTTGGGGGGACAGGGAAACAATGGCTACACCTTC CASSLGGQGNNGYTF
TRBJ2-7 TRBD2 TRBV30 14 - TGTGCCTGGACTGATGGACTAGCGGGGGGGAAGCAGTACTTC CAWTDGLAGGKQYF
TRBJ1-2 - TRBV3-1/TRBV3-2 12 - TGTGCCAGCAGCCAGGCTAACTATGGCTACACCTTC CASSQANYGYTF